The source of this T cell receptor (beta chain) is a study of T cell responses to AZD1222 COVID-19 vaccine. TCRdb's copy holds only in-frame clones and misses some; the assay was immunoSEQ multiplex PCR. The table lists 150,000 to 200,000 clones, 85% to 95% of them singletons. This clone was counted between two and nine times. The trim removed 11 bases at V and 2 bases at J, leaving 11 bases unmatched. The V gene's germline CDR1 is SNHLY and CDR2 FYNNEI. The CDR3 runs 16 residues. The sample consisted of peripheral blood, taken on day 0 of AZD1222 vaccination. This TCR was sampled from an adult in good health. The chain uses TRBV2 and TRBJ2-6, with 8 bases fitting TRBD1. CDR3 DNA: TGTGCCGGGGGCGGACAGGGCTCCCCTGGGGCCAACGTCCTGACTTTC. Translation gives CAGGGQGSPGANVLTF.